The entry below describes one TCR beta chain. Sequencing used immunoSEQ multiplex PCR; TCRdb keeps in-frame clones, though not all of them. The sample contains about 120,000 clones, approximately 90% of which appear only once. The J segment lost 3 bases and the V segment lost 7 bases, leaving 7 bases of the junction unmatched. Germline V gene sequence: CDR1 SGHNT, CDR2 YYREEE (reference sequence). The CDR3 runs to 14 residues. This specimen belongs to a study of T cell responses to AZD1222 COVID-19 vaccine. Sequencing used peripheral blood, obtained on day 0 of AZD1222 vaccination. The chain links TRBV5-4 to TRBJ2-5, with 9 nucleotides matching TRBD1. The clonotype comes from an adult in good health. CDR3: CASARTGAKETQYF. In DNA, the CDR3 is TGTGCCAGCGCCCGGACAGGGGCTAAAGAGACCCAGTACTTC.